Below, 26 T cell receptor beta chains from the same sample are listed, as sequenced in a study of blood T cell repertoires in COVID-19 (dated by TCRdb to about 2020). Libraries were constructed by the immunoSEQ multiplex PCR assay. The table was pulled from immuneACCESS by TCRdb, which kept in-frame rearrangements only. Such tables lose some clones; where checked, under half of the loss comes from unresolved V genes, and the rest has no known cause. Recorded for this sample are about 200,000 clones; about 89% of them occurred a single time. Roughly 8.8% of the sample lies in the top ten. The sample comprised PBMCs or T cells enriched from blood (not recorded which). Receptors originate from a woman under 30 who had recovered from COVID-19.

The chain carries TRBV30 and TRBJ1-6; 9 nucleotides line up with TRBD1. The CDR3 is made up of 13 amino acids. Germline CDR1 and CDR2: GTSNPN and SVGIG (reference sequence). V was clipped by 2 bases and J by 11 bases; unmatched bases: 4. CDR3 protein: CAWSPGQGTPLHF. The CDR3 DNA is TGTGCCTGGAGTCCGGGACAGGGCACACCCCTCCACTTT.

This clone has only one observation. The V call is TRBV19, the J call TRBJ1-1; 7 bases map to TRBD1. Germline assignment: CDR1 LNHDA and CDR2 SQIVND (reference sequence). The CDR3 has 13 amino acids. Trimming took 5 bases from V and 5 from J; bases not matched to a gene: 5. The CDR3 nucleotides are TGTGCCAGTAGTTACACAGGGGAAACTGAAGCTTTCTTT. Encoded protein: CASSYTGETEAFF.

By share, this clone ranks as medium-sized (0.01 to 0.1%). This sequence joins TRBV12-3 or TRBV12-4 and TRBJ2-1; perhaps TRBD2 as D (5 bases). This CDR3 is 13 amino acids long. V was trimmed by 7 bases and J by 14 bases, leaving 21 bases between them. Here the CDR3 reads CASTDGARVGEFF. The CDR3 region has the DNA TGTGCCAGCACGGACGGCGCCCGGGTCGGGGAGTTCTTC.

The genes are TRBV3-1 (or the pseudogene TRBV3-2) and TRBJ2-7, with TRBD2 matching over 13 bases. In germline, CDR1 is LGHDT, CDR2 YNNKEL (reference sequence). The CDR3 runs to 17 residues. V lost 3 bases, J lost 0 bases, and 5 bases stayed unmatched. In DNA, the CDR3 is TGTGCCAGCAGCCAGACTAGCGGGGGGTCCTTCTCCTACGAGCAGTACTTC. Its protein product is CASSQTSGGSFSYEQYF.

The gene calls are TRBV7-2 and TRBJ1-6; TRBD1 agrees at 7 bases. The CDR3 totals 16 residues. Trimming removed 5 bases from V and 4 bases from J; junction bases left unmatched: 8. Germline V gene sequence: CDR1 SGHTA, CDR2 FQGNSA. The CDR3 sequence is CASSPRGQVYNSPLHF. DNA for the CDR3: TGTGCCAGCAGCCCAAGAGGACAGGTGTATAATTCACCCCTCCACTTT. The complete variable domain, with remaining parts taken from reference TRBV7-2 and TRBJ1-6, reads GAGVSQSPSNKVTEKGKDVELRCDPISGHTALYWYRQSLGQGLEFLIYFQGNSAPDKSGLPSDRFSAERTGGSVSTLTIQRTQQEDSAVYLCASSPRGQVYNSPLHFGNGTRLTVT.

The rearrangement uses TRBV19 and TRBJ2-2; tentative D call: TRBD1 (6 bases). V dropped 3 bases and J dropped 5 bases, with 10 bases sitting between them. CDR1 and CDR2 (germline): LNHDA, SQIVND (reference sequence). This CDR3 has 14 amino acids. This CDR3 is CASSIGRGTGELFF. The CDR3 DNA follows: TGTGCCAGTAGTATCGGCAGGGGAACCGGGGAGCTGTTTTTT. Together with reference TRBV19 and TRBJ2-2, the CDR3 gives the full variable domain: DGGITQSPKYLFRKEGQNVTLSCEQNLNHDAMYWYRQDPGQGLRLIYYSQIVNDFQKGDIAEGYSVSREKKESFPLTVTSAQKNPTAFYLCASSIGRGTGELFFGEGSRLTVL.

This chain links TRBV11-2 with TRBJ2-7, with TRBD2 as a possible D gene (6 bases). Per the germline V gene, CDR1 is SGHAT and CDR2 is FQNNGV. The V end lost 4 bases, the J end lost 12 bases, and 13 bases lay between the germline ends. The length of the CDR3 is 11 residues. Here the CDR3 reads CASSYGGLVYF. In DNA, the CDR3 is TGTGCCAGCAGCTACGGGGGTTTGGTGTACTTC.

This chain connects TRBV27 to TRBJ1-2, with 10 positions matching TRBD1. The CDR3 length is 15 residues. Trimming took 2 bases from V and 7 from J; bases not matched to a gene: 7. CDR1 MNHEY and CDR2 SMNVEV come from the germline V gene (reference sequence). The CDR3 spells CASSLGTGVTSGYTF. The CDR3 region has the DNA TGTGCCAGCAGTTTAGGGACAGGGGTGACGAGTGGCTACACCTTC.

The chain recombines TRBV18 with TRBJ1-1; maybe TRBD1 (6 bases). The germline CDR1 and CDR2 sequences are KGHSH and LQKENI. There are 12 residues in the CDR3. Trimming took off 4 bases at V and 6 bases at J, with 9 bases between the two ends. CDR3 in DNA: TGTGCCAGCTCACAGGACAGAGCTGAAGCTTTCTTT. Translated, it gives CASSQDRAEAFF.

This chain uses TRBV29-1 with TRBJ1-2, with D tentatively TRBD1 (6 bases). Germline V gene data show CDR1 as SQVTM and CDR2 as ANQGSEA. The V end lost 6 bases, the J end lost 7 bases, and 15 bases lay between the germline ends. This CDR3 region has 12 residues. The CDR3 DNA sequence: TGCAGCGTCCCTACAGGGTTGGGTGGCTACACCTTC. Translated, it gives CSVPTGLGGYTF.

This chain links TRBV19 with TRBJ1-4; no reliable D call. The germline V and J ends were trimmed by 5 bases and 8 bases, with 12 bases remaining between them. The CDR3 loop spans 13 amino acids. Germline V gene data show CDR1 as LNHDA and CDR2 as SQIVND (reference sequence). CDR3 sequence: CASSSFYEEKLFF. The CDR3 DNA reads as TGTGCCAGTAGTTCTTTCTATGAAGAAAAACTGTTTTTT.

The J gene is TRBJ2-7, the V gene TRBV21-1; the DNA was not compared with TRBD1, the D call given in the table. TRBV21-1 is a documented pseudogene. The CDR3 covers 19 residues. This CDR3 reads CASSTRPGTGKGWENEQYF. CDR3 sequence (DNA): TGTGCCAGCAGCACCAGACCCGGGACAGGGAAGGGTTGGGAGAACGAGCAGTACTTC.

This sequence joins TRBV28 and TRBJ1-4; 9 nucleotides match TRBD1. Germline CDR1 is MDHEN and CDR2 is SYDVKM. V lost 4 bases and J lost 8; bases outside the gene matches: 8. The CDR3 is 15 amino acids. Here the CDR3 reads CASSYDRDRAEKLFF. The CDR3 coding sequence is TGTGCCAGCAGTTATGACCGGGACAGGGCCGAAAAACTGTTTTTT. Looking up the rest from reference TRBV28 and TRBJ1-4 gives the full variable domain: DVKVTQSSRYLVKRTGEKVFLECVQDMDHENMFWYRQDPGLGLRLIYFSYDVKMKEKGDIPEGYSVSREKKERFSLILESASTNQTSMYLCASSYDRDRAEKLFFGSGTQLSVL.

This clone was picked up one time. V is TRBV7-3 and J is TRBJ2-3; D is uncertain. The V gene's germline CDR1 is SGHTA and CDR2 FQGTGA. The CDR3 contains 15 residues. V was cut by 2 bases and J by 0 bases, with 9 bases left in between. CDR3 bases: TGTGCCAGCAGCTTATGGGCTACGAGCACAGATACGCAGTATTTT. Protein sequence: CASSLWATSTDTQYF.

This sequence joins TRBV5-4 and TRBJ2-3; no clear D. Deletions cut 3 bases from V and 4 bases from J, with 18 bases between. The CDR3 totals 16 residues. CDR1 is SGHNT and CDR2 is YYREEE in the germline V gene (reference sequence). CDR3 loop: CASSYKYITPADTQYF. As DNA, the CDR3 is TGTGCCAGCAGCTATAAATACATTACCCCCGCAGATACGCAGTATTTT.

The chain is built from TRBV24-1 and TRBJ2-5, with D perhaps TRBD1 (6 bases). The CDR3 covers 14 residues. The V gene lost 0 bases and the J gene lost 5 bases, with 9 bases spanning the gap. The germline V gene encodes CDR1 KGHDR and CDR2 SFDVKD. CDR3 bases: TGTGCCACCAGTGATTTGGGGGGCGGGGAGACCCAGTACTTC. This codes for CATSDLGGGETQYF.

The chain uses TRBV29-1 and TRBJ1-4; 9 bases line up with TRBD1. V was pared by 7 bases and J by 8 bases, with 5 bases of the junction left unmatched. The germline gives CDR1 SQVTM, CDR2 ANQGSEA. The CDR3 sequence is 12 residues long. CDR3 coding DNA: TGCAGCGCCCGGGACAGGGTGGAAAAACTGTTTTTT. It translates to CSARDRVEKLFF.

V and J are TRBV19 and TRBJ1-1, with a weak D call TRBD1 (5 bases). The CDR3 spans 12 residues. The germline CDR1 and CDR2 sequences are LNHDA and SQIVND (reference sequence). The ends were cut back, 5 bases at V and 8 bases at J, with 12 bases in the middle. The CDR3 loop reads CASSDIHREAFF. The CDR3 bases are TGTGCCAGTAGTGACATCCACAGGGAAGCTTTCTTT.

The rearrangement joins TRBV5-5 to TRBJ1-4; TRBD1 matches 10 bases. The length of the CDR3 is 14 residues. Germline V gene data show CDR1 as SGHKS and CDR2 as YYEKEE (reference sequence). With 4 bases clipped from V and 8 bases from J, the junction kept 5 bases outside the gene matches. Here the CDR3 reads CASSPGTGAEKLFF. The CDR3 DNA reads TGTGCCAGCAGCCCCGGGACAGGGGCAGAAAAACTGTTTTTT. Supplemented by reference TRBV5-5 and TRBJ1-4, the full variable domain reads DAGVTQSPTHLIKTRGQQVTLRCSPISGHKSVSWYQQVLGQGPQFIFQYYEKEERGRGNFPDRFSARQFPNYSSELNVNALLLGDSALYLCASSPGTGAEKLFFGSGTQLSVL.

V usage is TRBV12-3 or TRBV12-4 and J usage is TRBJ2-5; 7 bases are a match to TRBD2. V trimming: 10 bases; J trimming: 7 bases; junction bases outside the gene matches: 12. CDR3 length: 13 amino acids. DNA for the CDR3: TGTGCCACCAAGCAAGGGACGGGGGGGACCCAGTACTTC. Amino acid sequence: CATKQGTGGTQYF.

V usage is TRBV7-9 and J usage is TRBJ1-4; 7 bases are a match to TRBD1. Germline V gene data show CDR1 as SEHNR and CDR2 as FQNEAQ (reference sequence). The V gene end was trimmed by 1 base and the J gene end by 0 bases; junction bases not matched to a gene: 5. The CDR3 covers 17 residues. The CDR3 is CASSLGLGGSTNEKLFF. As DNA, the CDR3 is TGTGCCAGCAGCTTAGGGTTAGGGGGCTCAACTAATGAAAAACTGTTTTTT.

The chain recombines TRBV19 with TRBJ2-7, with 7 positions matching TRBD1. With 1 base clipped from V and 6 bases from J, the junction kept 15 bases outside the gene matches. CDR3 length equals 17 residues. CDR1 LNHDA and CDR2 SQIVND come from the germline V gene (reference sequence). The CDR3 DNA is TGTGCCAGTAGTATAGGTTACACCCGGGACAGAGCCGGCGAGCAGTACTTC. It encodes CASSIGYTRDRAGEQYF.

The chain employs TRBV29-1 and TRBJ1-2; no firm D call. Germline V gives CDR1 SQVTM, CDR2 ANQGSEA. The CDR3 is 15 amino acids. Deletions cut 3 bases from V and 2 bases from J, with 16 bases between. The chain's CDR3 is CSVEVRGRQNYGYTF. The CDR3 nucleotides are TGCAGCGTTGAGGTTCGAGGGAGACAAAACTATGGCTACACCTTC.

The chain recombines TRBV12-3 or TRBV12-4 with TRBJ1-2; 8 bases are a match to TRBD1. This CDR3 is 13 amino acids long. Trimming removed 6 bases from V and 8 bases from J; junction bases left unmatched: 8. CDR3 sequence (DNA): TGTGCCAGCAGGCTCACAGGGGGTCCCGGCTACACCTTC. Protein sequence: CASRLTGGPGYTF.

The chain has TRBV28 and TRBJ1-5; D possibly corresponds to TRBD1 (6 bases). The V gene's germline CDR1 is MDHEN and CDR2 SYDVKM. V was trimmed by 6 bases and J by 0 bases, leaving 12 bases between them. The CDR3 sequence is 15 residues long. The CDR3 nucleotides read TGTGCCAGCAGGTCTCCACAGGGTAGCAATCAGCCCCAGCATTTT. Its translation: CASRSPQGSNQPQHF.

V gene TRBV9 combines with J gene TRBJ1-2; possibly TRBD1 for D (5 bases). The V and J ends lost 4 bases and 7 bases respectively, with 23 bases between them. The CDR3 runs 16 residues. Germline CDR1 SGDLS, CDR2 YYNGEE. In DNA form, the CDR3 reads TGTGCCAGCAGCTCACCCTTTGGGGCGCAGGTCGGTGGCTACACCTTC. Its protein product is CASSSPFGAQVGGYTF.